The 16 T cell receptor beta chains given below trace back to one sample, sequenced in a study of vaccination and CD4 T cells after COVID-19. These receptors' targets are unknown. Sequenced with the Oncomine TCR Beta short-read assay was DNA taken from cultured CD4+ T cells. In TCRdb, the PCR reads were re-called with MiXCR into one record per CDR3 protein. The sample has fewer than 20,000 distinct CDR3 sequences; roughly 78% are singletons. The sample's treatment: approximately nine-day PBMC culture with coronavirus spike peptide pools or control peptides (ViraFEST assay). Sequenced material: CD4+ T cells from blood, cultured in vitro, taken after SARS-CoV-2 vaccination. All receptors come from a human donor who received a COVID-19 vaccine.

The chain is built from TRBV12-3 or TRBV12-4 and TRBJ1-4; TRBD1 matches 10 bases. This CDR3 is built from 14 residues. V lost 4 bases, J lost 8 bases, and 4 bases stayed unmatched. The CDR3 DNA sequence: TGTGCCAGCAGTTCGACAGGGGGCGTCGAAAAACTGTTTTTT. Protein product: CASSSTGGVEKLFF.

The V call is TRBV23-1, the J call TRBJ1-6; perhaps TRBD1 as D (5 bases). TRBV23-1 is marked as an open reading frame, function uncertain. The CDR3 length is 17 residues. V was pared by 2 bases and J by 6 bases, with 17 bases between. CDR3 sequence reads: CASSQPRQGSGNSPLHF. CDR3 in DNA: TGCGCCAGCAGTCAACCGCGGCAGGGAAGTGGTAATTCACCCCTCCACTTT.

The CDR3 DNA reads TGCAGTGCTAGAGAAGGGGTAGCGGGGAATTACGAGCAGTACTTC. This sequence encodes CSAREGVAGNYEQYF. The chain joins TRBV20-1 to TRBJ2-7, with 8 bases lining up with TRBD2. This CDR3 has 15 amino acids. With V trimmed by 0 bases and J by 4 bases, 8 bases remained unmatched. The germline gives CDR1 DFQATT, CDR2 SNEGSKA (reference sequence).

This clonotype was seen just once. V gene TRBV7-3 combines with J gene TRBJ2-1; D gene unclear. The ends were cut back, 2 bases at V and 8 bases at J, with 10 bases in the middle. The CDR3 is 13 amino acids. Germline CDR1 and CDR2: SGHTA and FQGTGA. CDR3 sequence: CASSLAPQYEQFF. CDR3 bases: TGTGCCAGCAGCTTAGCCCCTCAGTATGAGCAGTTCTTC.

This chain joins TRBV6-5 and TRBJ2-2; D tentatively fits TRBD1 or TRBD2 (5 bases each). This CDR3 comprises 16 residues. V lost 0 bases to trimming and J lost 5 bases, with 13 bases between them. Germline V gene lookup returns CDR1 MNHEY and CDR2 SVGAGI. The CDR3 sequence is CASSYSGVRRTGELFF. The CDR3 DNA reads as TGTGCCAGCAGTTACTCGGGGGTTCGCCGAACCGGGGAGCTGTTTTTT.

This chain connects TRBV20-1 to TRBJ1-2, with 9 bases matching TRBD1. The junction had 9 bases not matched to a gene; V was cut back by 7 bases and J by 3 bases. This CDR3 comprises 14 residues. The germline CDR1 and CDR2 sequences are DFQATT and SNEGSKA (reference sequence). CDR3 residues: CSGWGTGIDYGYTF. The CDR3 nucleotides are TGCAGTGGTTGGGGGACAGGGATCGACTATGGCTACACCTTC.

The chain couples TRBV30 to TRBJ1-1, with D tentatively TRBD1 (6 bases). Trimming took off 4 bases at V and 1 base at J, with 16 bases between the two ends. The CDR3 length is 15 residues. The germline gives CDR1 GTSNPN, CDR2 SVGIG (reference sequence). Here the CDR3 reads CAWTSPGGPNTEAFF. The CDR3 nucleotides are TGTGCCTGGACCTCCCCGGGGGGGCCGAACACTGAAGCTTTCTTT.

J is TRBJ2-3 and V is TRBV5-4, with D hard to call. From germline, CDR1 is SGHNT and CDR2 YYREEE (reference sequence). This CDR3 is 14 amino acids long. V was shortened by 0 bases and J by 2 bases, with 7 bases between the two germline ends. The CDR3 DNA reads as TGTGCCAGCAGCTTGGACAGACCCACAGATACGCAGTATTTT. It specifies CASSLDRPTDTQYF.

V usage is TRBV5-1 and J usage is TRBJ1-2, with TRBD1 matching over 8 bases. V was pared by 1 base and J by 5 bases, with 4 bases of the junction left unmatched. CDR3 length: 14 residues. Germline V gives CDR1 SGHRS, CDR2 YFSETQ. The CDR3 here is CASSLIQGEYGYTF. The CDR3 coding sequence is TGCGCCAGCAGCTTGATACAGGGGGAGTATGGCTACACCTTC.

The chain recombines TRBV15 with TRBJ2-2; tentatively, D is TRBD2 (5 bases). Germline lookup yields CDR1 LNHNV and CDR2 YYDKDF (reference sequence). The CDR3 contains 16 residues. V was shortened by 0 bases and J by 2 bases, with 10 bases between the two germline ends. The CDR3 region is CATSRDFGENTGELFF. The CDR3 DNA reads TGTGCCACCAGCAGAGATTTCGGGGAAAACACCGGGGAGCTGTTTTTT.

CDR3 coding DNA: TGTGCCAGCAGCACCCGGGGGACAGGGGGCTTCGACGAGCAGTACTTC. Its protein is CASSTRGTGGFDEQYF. The chain is built from TRBV9 and TRBJ2-7; 12 bases fit TRBD1. There are 16 residues in the CDR3. CDR1 and CDR2 (germline): SGDLS, YYNGEE. The ends lost 4 bases at V and 5 bases at J; junction bases unmatched: 10.

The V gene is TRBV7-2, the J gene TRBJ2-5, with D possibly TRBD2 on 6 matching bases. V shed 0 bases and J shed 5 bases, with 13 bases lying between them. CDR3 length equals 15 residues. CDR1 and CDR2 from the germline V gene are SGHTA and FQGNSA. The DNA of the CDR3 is TGTGCCAGCAGCTTAGCGCGCGGGATACAGGAGACCCAGTACTTC. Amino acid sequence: CASSLARGIQETQYF.

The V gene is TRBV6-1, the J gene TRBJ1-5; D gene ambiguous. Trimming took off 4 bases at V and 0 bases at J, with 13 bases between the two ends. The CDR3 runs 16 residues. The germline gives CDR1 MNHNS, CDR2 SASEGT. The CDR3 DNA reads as TGTGCCAGCAGTGCGGGGAGGACTTATAGCAATCAGCCCCAGCATTTT. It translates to CASSAGRTYSNQPQHF.

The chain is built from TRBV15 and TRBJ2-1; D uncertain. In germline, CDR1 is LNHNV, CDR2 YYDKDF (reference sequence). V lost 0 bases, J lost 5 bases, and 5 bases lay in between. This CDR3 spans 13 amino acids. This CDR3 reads CATSRELHNEQFF. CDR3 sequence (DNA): TGTGCCACCAGCAGAGAGCTCCACAATGAGCAGTTCTTC.

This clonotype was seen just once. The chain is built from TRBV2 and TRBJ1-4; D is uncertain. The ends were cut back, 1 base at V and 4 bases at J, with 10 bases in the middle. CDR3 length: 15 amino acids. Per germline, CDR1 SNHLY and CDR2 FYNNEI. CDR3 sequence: CASSEVPRRNEKLFF. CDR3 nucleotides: TGTGCCAGCAGTGAAGTTCCCAGACGTAATGAAAAACTGTTTTTT.

The CDR3 bases are TGTGCCAGTAGTCCTCCTGGACAGGTGGGTGGCTACACCTTC. Translated, it gives CASSPPGQVGGYTF. This chain connects TRBV19 to TRBJ1-2; 7 nucleotides align to TRBD1. This CDR3 has 14 residues. Germline V gives CDR1 LNHDA, CDR2 SQIVND (reference sequence). V shed 5 bases and J 7 bases; nucleotides not matched to a gene: 10.